The entry below gives a single T cell receptor (beta chain) sequence along with its context. Its antigen specificity is not known. Base qualities are not provided; no much larger clone lies one nucleotide away. The collaborating institutions used their own protocols to collect whole blood in K2EDTA tubes. Collaborator samples were shipped for TCRbeta analysis as frozen whole blood, isolated PBMCs, or DNA extracted from either sample type. The immunoSEQ Assay, a bias-controlled multiplex PCR, was used to amplify TCRbeta CDR3 regions from genomic DNA. Under the source paper's analysis protocol: Nucleated cell counts per sample were estimated from amplification of reference gene primers within the assay. To quantify the absolute abundance of each unique TCRbeta CDR3 rearrangement, sequence reads were collapsed and filtered. For each sample, productive Simpson clonality was calculated as the square root of Simpson's diversity index across productive rearrangements. Entries here come from immuneACCESS through TCRdb and include only in-frame sequences with V and J called. Some clones fail to appear in such tables; in the studies checked, an unresolved V gene covers under half of the shortfall, and the cause of the remainder is unknown. D and trimming come from the DNA, and the V and J calls and clone size come from that table. The sample table holds 180,000 or so clones, of which roughly 79% were seen once. The ten largest clones take up 6.5% to 8.5% of the sample.

This entry belongs to a study of blood T cell repertoires in COVID-19 (TCRdb year 2020). Study-wide context: Samples covering the acute and convalescent phases of COVID-19 were provided by collaborators in the United States, Italy and Spain. The prospective study material was composed of cDNA or gDNA derived from T cells, B-cell-depleted T cells, or PBMCs. Deeply sampled blood TCRbeta repertoires from subjects exposed to, actively infected with, or recovered from COVID-19 were included in the dataset. A freely available public database, intended as a resource for researchers studying the immune response to SARS-CoV-2, is where the repertoires were released. Samples came from the ongoing ImmuneRACE study (first 160 participants) plus 1,254 subjects from 6 global collaborators. Sample metadata almost always included a de-identified subject ID, COVID-19 status, age in years and sex. Where available, HLA class I and class II types were taken from metadata supplied by the sample provider and were not determined by assay-based typing. The study at large found these results: The amount of clinical and demographic metadata varied by source and participant and was provided uncurated.

Sequencing was done on a sample of peripheral blood. This TCR was recovered from a human donor with acute or convalescent COVID-19. The donor label of this sample is uncertain.

Here is the DNA: TGTGCCAGCAGTTACGTCTACAGGGGACTAGCGGGTCCCCGGGAGCAGTTCTTC. It translates to CASSYVYRGLAGPREQFF. This receptor chain uses TRBV28 and TRBJ2-1, and TRBD2 aligns with 12 junction nucleotides. The CDR3 starts with the cysteine, ends with the phenylalanine, and has 18 residues. Only CDR3 DNA remains: 54 bases, in frame from the first base. Via the germline V gene, CDR1 is MDHEN and CDR2 SYDVKM. Unmatched junction bases come to 17, with V trimmed by 4 bases and J by 10 bases.